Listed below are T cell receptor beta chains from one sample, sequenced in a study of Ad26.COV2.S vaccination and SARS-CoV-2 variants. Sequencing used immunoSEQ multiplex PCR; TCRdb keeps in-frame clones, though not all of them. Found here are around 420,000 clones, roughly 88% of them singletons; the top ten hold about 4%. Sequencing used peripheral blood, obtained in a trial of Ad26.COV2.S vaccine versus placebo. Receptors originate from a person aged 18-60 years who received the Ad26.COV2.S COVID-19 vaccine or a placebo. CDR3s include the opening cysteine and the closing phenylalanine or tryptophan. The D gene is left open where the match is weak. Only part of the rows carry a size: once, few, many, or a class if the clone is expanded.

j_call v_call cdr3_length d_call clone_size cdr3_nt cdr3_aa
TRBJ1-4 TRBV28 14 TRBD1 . TGTGCCAGCAGCTTAGACAGGGATCGTGAAAAACTGTTTTTT CASSLDRDREKLFF
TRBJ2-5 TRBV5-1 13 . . TGCGCCAGCAGCTTGGAGGACCGGGAGACCCAGTACTTC CASSLEDRETQYF
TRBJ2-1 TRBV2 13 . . TGTGCCAGCTTTATCGCCAGGGACAATGAGCAGTTCTTC CASFIARDNEQFF
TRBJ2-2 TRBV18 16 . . TGTGCCAGCTCACCACCGACGGCCCTGGCTAGGGGGGAGCTGTTTTTT CASSPPTALARGELFF
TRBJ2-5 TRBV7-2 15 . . TGTGCCAGCAGCCTTTGGTCGAGACTGCAAGAGACCCAGTACTTC CASSLWSRLQETQYF
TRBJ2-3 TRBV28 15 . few TGTGCCAGCAGTTTGGGCGAAGCTTTCGCAGATACGCAGTATTTT CASSLGEAFADTQYF
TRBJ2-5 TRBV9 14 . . TGTGCCAGCAGCGTAGGTGGGGCGACGGAGACCCAGTACTTC CASSVGGATETQYF
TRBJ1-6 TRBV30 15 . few TGTGCCTGGAGTCCCCCCGACAGGCTGAATTCACCCCTCCACTTT CAWSPPDRLNSPLHF
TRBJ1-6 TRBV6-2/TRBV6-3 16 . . TGTGCCAGCAGTCCGGTCCCAGGAAGTTCGATCTCACCCCTCCACTTT CASSPVPGSSISPLHF
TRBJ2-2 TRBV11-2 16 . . TGTGCCAGCAGCTTAGATCACCCGGGGATTGCCGGGGAGCTGTTTTTT CASSLDHPGIAGELFF
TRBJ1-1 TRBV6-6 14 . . TGTGCCAGCAGTTATGTCAGTCCGAACACTGAAGCTTTCTTT CASSYVSPNTEAFF
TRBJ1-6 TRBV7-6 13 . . TGTGCCAGTGCGCGACAGCTTAATTCACCCCTCCACTTT CASARQLNSPLHF
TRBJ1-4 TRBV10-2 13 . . TGCGCCAGCAGACGCGCAACTAATGAAAAACTGTTTTTT CASRRATNEKLFF
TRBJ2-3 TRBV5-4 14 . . TGTGCCAGCAGCCCGGAGCTGGTCACAGATACGCAGTATTTT CASSPELVTDTQYF
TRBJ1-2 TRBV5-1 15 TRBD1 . TGCGCCAGCAGCGGCGGACAGGGTGTTAACTATGGCTACACCTTC CASSGGQGVNYGYTF
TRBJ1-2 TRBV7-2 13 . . TGTGCCAGCAGCTTCCCAGGGAACTATGGCTACACCTTC CASSFPGNYGYTF
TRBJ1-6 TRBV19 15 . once TGTGCCAGTGGCGTAGGGGCGGGTTATAATTCACCCCTCCACTTT CASGVGAGYNSPLHF
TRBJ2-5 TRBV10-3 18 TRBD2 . TGTGCCATCAGTGGGGGTGGCCTAACAGGACTAGTCCCCGAGACCCAGTACTTC CAISGGGLTGLVPETQYF
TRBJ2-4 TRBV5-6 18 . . TGTGCCAGCAGCTTGGCGTTGGACGCCGCCGGGAGCAAAAACATTCAGTACTTC CASSLALDAAGSKNIQYF
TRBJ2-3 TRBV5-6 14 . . TGTGCCAGCAGCTTGTATTCATTCACAGATACGCAGTATTTT CASSLYSFTDTQYF
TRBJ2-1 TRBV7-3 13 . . TGTGCCAGCAGCTTAAGTCTTGGTGATGAGCAGTTCTTC CASSLSLGDEQFF
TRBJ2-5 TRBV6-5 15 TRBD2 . TGTGCCAGTACGGGGGGAGTACAGCTCCAAGAGACCCAGTACTTC CASTGGVQLQETQYF
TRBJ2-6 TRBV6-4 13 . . TGTGCCAGCAGCTCCGATGGCGCCAACGTCCTGACTTTC CASSSDGANVLTF
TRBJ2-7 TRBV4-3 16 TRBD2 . TGCGCCAGCAGCCAAGTGGCGGGCGGGGGAGCCCACGAGCAGTACTTC CASSQVAGGGAHEQYF
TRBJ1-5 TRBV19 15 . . TGTGCCAGTAGTATTAGGCAGTATAGCAATCAGCCCCAGCATTTT CASSIRQYSNQPQHF
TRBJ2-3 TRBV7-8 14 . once TGTGCCAGCGTCATGGGGGCTGGCACAGATACGCAGTATTTT CASVMGAGTDTQYF
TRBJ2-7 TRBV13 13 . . TGTGCCAGCAGCGATATAATGCACTACGAGCAGTACTTC CASSDIMHYEQYF
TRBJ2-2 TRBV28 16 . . TGTGCCAGCAGTGAACCTAGAGGTTCGAACACCGGGGAGCTGTTTTTT CASSEPRGSNTGELFF